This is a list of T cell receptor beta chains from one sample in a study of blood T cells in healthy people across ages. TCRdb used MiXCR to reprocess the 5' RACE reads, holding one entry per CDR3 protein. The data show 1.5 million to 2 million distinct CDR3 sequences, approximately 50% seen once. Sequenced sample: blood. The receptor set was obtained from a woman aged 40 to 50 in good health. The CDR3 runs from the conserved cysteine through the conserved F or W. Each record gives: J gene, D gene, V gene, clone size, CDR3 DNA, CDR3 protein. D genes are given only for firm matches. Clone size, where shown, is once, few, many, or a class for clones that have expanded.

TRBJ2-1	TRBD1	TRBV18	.	TGTGCCAGCTCACCTTGGACAGGGGGCACGGATGAGCAGTTCTTC	CASSPWTGGTDEQFF
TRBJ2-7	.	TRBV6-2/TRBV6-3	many	TGTGCCAGCAGTTACTCGAGGGCATCCTACGAGCAGTACTTC	CASSYSRASYEQYF
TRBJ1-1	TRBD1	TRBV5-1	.	TGCGCCAGCAGCTTGAAAGGGACAGGGTCGAACACTGAAGCTTTCTTT	CASSLKGTGSNTEAFF
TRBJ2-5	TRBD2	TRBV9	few	TGTGCCAGTAACGGCGGGGGGTCCCAAGAGACCCAGTACTTC	CASNGGGSQETQYF
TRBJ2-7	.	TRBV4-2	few	TGTGCCAGCAGCCAAGATTTCGATAGCTCCTACGAGCAGTACTTC	CASSQDFDSSYEQYF
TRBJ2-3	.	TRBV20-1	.	TGCAGCGGCTATAGCGGAGCCACAGATACGCAGTATTTT	CSGYSGATDTQYF
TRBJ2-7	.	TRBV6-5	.	TGTGCCAGCAGTTACGGAGCGGGTCAGGCGACCTACGAGCAGTACTTC	CASSYGAGQATYEQYF
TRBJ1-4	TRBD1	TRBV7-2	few	TGTGCCAGCAGCGGGCCGACAGGGGAAGGTGAAAAACTGTTTTTT	CASSGPTGEGEKLFF
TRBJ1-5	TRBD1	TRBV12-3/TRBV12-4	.	TGTGCCAGCCGTCAAGGGGGCGCGGGTCAGCCCCAGCATTTT	CASRQGGAGQPQHF
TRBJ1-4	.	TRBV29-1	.	TGCAGCGCCGGACTGAATGAAAAACTGTTTTTT	CSAGLNEKLFF
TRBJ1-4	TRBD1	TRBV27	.	TGTGCCGGCAGTAACACAGGGGTCGATGAAAAACTGTTTTTT	CAGSNTGVDEKLFF
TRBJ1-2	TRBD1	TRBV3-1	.	TGTGCCAGCAGCCAAGTCTCAACGACAGGGGGCCTTTTTCGCGGCTACACCTTC	CASSQVSTTGGLFRGYTF
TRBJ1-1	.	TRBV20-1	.	TGCAGTGCCCAGACAGCGAACACTGAAGCTTTCTTT	CSAQTANTEAFF
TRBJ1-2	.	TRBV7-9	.	TGTGCCAGCAGCTTAGAACTGAGAGGGGCCGGTGGCTACACCTTC	CASSLELRGAGGYTF
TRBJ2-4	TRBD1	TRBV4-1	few	TGCGCCAGCAGCCCCTATGAGGGACAGGGTTTAGCCAAAAACATTCAGTACTTC	CASSPYEGQGLAKNIQYF
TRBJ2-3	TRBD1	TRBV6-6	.	TGTGCCAGCAGCCAATCCGGGACAGGGGTGACAGATACGCAGTATTTT	CASSQSGTGVTDTQYF
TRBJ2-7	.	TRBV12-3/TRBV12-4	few	TGTGCCAGCAGTTTAACTCGGGGCTACGAGCAGTACTTC	CASSLTRGYEQYF
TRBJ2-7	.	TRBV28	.	TGTGCCAGCAGTTTGTTAGGACAAAGCTCCTACGAGCAGTACTTC	CASSLLGQSSYEQYF
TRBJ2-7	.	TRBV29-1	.	TGCAGCGTGAGAAACGAGGCAATAAGAGGGCAGTACTTC	CSVRNEAIRGQYF
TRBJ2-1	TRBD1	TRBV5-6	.	TGTGCCAGCAGTAACCAAATAGGGACAGGGGGCCTCTCCTACAATGAGCAGTTCTTC	CASSNQIGTGGLSYNEQFF
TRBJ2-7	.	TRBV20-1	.	TGCAGTGCTAGAGATCTCTTGGGGTACGAGCAGTACTTC	CSARDLLGYEQYF
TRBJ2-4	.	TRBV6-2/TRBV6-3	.	TGTGCCAGCACTCCACCGAACAGTCTCCTAGCCAAAAACATTCAGTACTTC	CASTPPNSLLAKNIQYF
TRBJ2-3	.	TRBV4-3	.	TGCGCCAGCAGCCAAGTCCCCCTAGCGACAGATACGCAGTATTTT	CASSQVPLATDTQYF
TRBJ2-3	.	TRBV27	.	TGTGCCAGCAGTTTCTATTGGGGGGCGGCAGATACGCAGTATTTT	CASSFYWGAADTQYF
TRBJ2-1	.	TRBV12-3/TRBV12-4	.	TGTGCCACCTCGGGACTCGGCTCCTACAATGAGCAGTTCTTC	CATSGLGSYNEQFF
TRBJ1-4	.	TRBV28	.	TGTGCCCTTGAGGCGGGTGAAAAACTGTTTTTT	CALEAGEKLFF
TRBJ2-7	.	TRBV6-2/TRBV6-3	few	TGTGCCAGCTCCCCAGCTTTCGCGCACGAGCAGTACTTC	CASSPAFAHEQYF
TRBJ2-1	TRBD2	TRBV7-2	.	TGTGCCAGCAGCCTGGGAGCGGGGGGTGGTCGCAATGAGCAGTTCTTC	CASSLGAGGGRNEQFF
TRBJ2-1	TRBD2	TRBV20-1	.	TGCAGTGCTTCAGAGGGAGGGGAAGAGACCCAGTTCTTC	CSASEGGEETQFF
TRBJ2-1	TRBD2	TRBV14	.	TGTGCCAGCAGCCAAGATAGGGGTTCGGGAGCGGGGGATACCCAGAGCTCCTACAATGAGCAGTTCTTC	CASSQDRGSGAGDTQSSYNEQFF
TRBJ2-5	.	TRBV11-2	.	TGTGCCAGCAGCTCGTTTAGGGCAGAGGAGACCCAGTACTTC	CASSSFRAEETQYF
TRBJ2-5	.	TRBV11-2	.	TGTGCCAGCAGCGCAGGTTTGGGTGGAGAGACCCAGTACTTC	CASSAGLGGETQYF
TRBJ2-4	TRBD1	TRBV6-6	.	TGTGCCAGCAGGGGACAGGGGGGCAGAAACATTCAGTACTTC	CASRGQGGRNIQYF